This T cell receptor (beta chain) was found in a study of blood T cell repertoires in COVID-19 (dated by TCRdb to about 2020). A note on the overall study: The collaborator samples originated in the United States, Italy and Spain and spanned the acute and convalescent phases of COVID-19. The repertoires were released in a freely available public database meant as a resource for research on the immune response to SARS-CoV-2. Samples were obtained from the ongoing ImmuneRACE study (first 160 participants) and from over 1,000 subjects provided by 6 global collaborators. Deeply sampled blood TCRbeta repertoires from subjects exposed to, actively infected with, or recovered from COVID-19 were included in the dataset. Where available, HLA class I and class II types were obtained from metadata supplied by the sample provider rather than from assay-based typing. Sample metadata almost always included a de-identified subject ID, COVID-19 status, age in years and sex. The material from the prospective study consisted of cDNA or gDNA derived from T cells, B-cell-depleted T cells, or PBMCs.

V lost 6 bases and J lost 3 bases; the stretch between them is 12 bases long. Reading from cysteine to phenylalanine, the CDR3 counts 13 amino acids. Of all the DNA, just the CDR3 is kept, 39 bases in frame from base 1. Looking up the germline V gene yields CDR1 SGHRS and CDR2 YFSETQ. TCRbeta CDR3 regions were amplified from genomic DNA using the immunoSEQ Assay, a bias-controlled multiplex PCR. Under the source paper's analysis protocol: The number of nucleated cells in each sample was estimated by amplification of reference gene primers within the assay. Sequence reads were collapsed and filtered to measure the absolute abundance of every unique TCRbeta CDR3 rearrangement. For each sample, productive Simpson clonality was calculated by taking the square root of Simpson's diversity index across productive rearrangements. TCRdb obtained this table from immuneACCESS and retained in-frame rearrangements with V and J assigned. These tables miss some clones; where compared with another copy, unresolved V genes account for less than half of the shortfall, and the remainder is unexplained. Clonal size and the V and J genes are those of that table, whereas D and trimming came from the DNA. This sample comprises approximately 80,000 clones, roughly 73% of them detected only once. The ten largest make up 9.5% to 10% of the sample.

In the case of this clone: Its antigen remains undetermined. No much larger clone is present one base from it, and per-base qualities are unavailable.

Whole blood was collected in K2EDTA tubes by collaborating institutions according to the institutions' own protocols. For TCRbeta analysis, collaborator samples were shipped as frozen whole blood, as isolated PBMCs, or as DNA extracted from either sample type. The full study reports these points: The amount of clinical and demographic metadata varied by source and participant and was provided uncurated.

The chain links TRBV5-1 with TRBJ1-1; perhaps TRBD1 is the D gene, with 6 bases matching. Source material: peripheral blood. The source of this sequence is a human donor in a cohort sampled during active COVID-19. The CDR3 corresponds to CASTNRADTEAFF. DNA sequence: TGCGCCAGCACAAACAGGGCTGACACTGAAGCTTTCTTT. The full variable domain, with segments outside the CDR3 supplied by the reference TRBV5-1 and TRBJ1-1 proteins, appears as KAGVTQTPRYLIKTRGQQVTLSCSPISGHRSVSWYQQTPGQGLQFLFEYFSETQRNKGNFPGRFSGRQFSNSRSEMNVSTLELGDSALYLCASTNRADTEAFFGQGTRLTVV.